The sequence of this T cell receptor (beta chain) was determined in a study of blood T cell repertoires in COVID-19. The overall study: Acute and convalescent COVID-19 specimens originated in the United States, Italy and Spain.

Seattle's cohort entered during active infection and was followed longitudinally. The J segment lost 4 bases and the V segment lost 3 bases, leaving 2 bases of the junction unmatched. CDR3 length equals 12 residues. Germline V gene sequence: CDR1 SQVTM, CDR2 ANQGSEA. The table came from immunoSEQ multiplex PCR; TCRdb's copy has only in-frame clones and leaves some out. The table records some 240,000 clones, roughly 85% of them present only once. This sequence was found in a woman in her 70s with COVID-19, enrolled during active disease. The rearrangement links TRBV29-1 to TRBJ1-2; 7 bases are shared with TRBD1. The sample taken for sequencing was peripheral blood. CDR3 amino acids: CSVEQGVYGYTF. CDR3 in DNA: TGCAGCGTTGAGCAGGGGGTCTATGGCTACACCTTC.